This TCR beta chain was identified in a study of a mutant IDH1 vaccine in newly diagnosed glioma. Study context: Averaging 40.4 years of age, treated patients were about 62% male and approximately 38% female.

The assay was immunoSEQ multiplex PCR, and TCRdb's table has in-frame clones only and misses some. This repertoire shows under 150,000 clones, about 90% found once; its top ten account for around 0.6%. Time point defined: week 11, during vaccination. Every vaccination contained 300 ug of the mutant IDH1 20-mer peptide and was paired with topical imiquimod. A remark on this clone: Its antigen is not identified.

The clonotype originates from a woman in her forties or fifties with glioma. The specimen comprised PBMCs, sampled from a glioma patient whose treatment included an IDH1 peptide vaccine.

CDR3 DNA sequence: TGTGCCAGCAGCTTACGACTAGCGGGAGACTACAATGAGCAGTTCTTC. The encoded protein is CASSLRLAGDYNEQFF. The chain combines TRBV7-9 with TRBJ2-1, with 12 bases that match TRBD2. The ends lost 2 bases at V and 3 bases at J; junction bases unmatched: 2. Germline CDR1 and CDR2: SEHNR and FQNEAQ (reference sequence). The CDR3 extends over 16 amino acids.